This note documents a single TCR beta chain sequence. Primed by a sample-barcoded 5' primer and a J-beta primer mix, a second PCR proceeded for 7 to 11 cycles. Each of the cDNA molecules was tagged by a template-switch adaptor with 12 random nucleotides. MiXCR, run by TCRdb on the 5' RACE reads, gives a single entry per CDR3 protein. The sample has approximately 1.5 million distinct CDR3 sequences, 34% seen once; the top ten hold 10% to 12%. This sample stems from a study of blood T cells in healthy people across ages. The CDR3 covers 14 residues. The V and J ends lost 3 bases and 1 base, in that order; junction bases with no gene match: 6. Germline V gene data show CDR1 as DFQATT and CDR2 as SNEGSKA (reference sequence).

This clonotype originated in a woman aged 30 to 39 in good health. The rearrangement links TRBV20-1 to TRBJ2-7, with TRBD1 matching over 7 bases. Input material: blood. The CDR3 DNA follows: TGCAGTGCTAGGAAGGGACAGAAGTCCTACGAGCAGTACTTC. This translates into CSARKGQKSYEQYF.